This T cell receptor (beta chain) was sequenced in a study of cytomegalovirus exposure and HLA in healthy donors. Overall study findings and caveats: Through in vitro validation, three CMV-associated chains were shown to be specific for CMV antigens. Most TCR sequences were rare, but some public TCRs occurred in many donors.

Measured with immunoSEQ multiplex PCR; TCRdb has only the in-frame clones, and not every one. This sample yields around 52,000 clones, of which over 85% are seen a single time; around 5.8% belongs to the top ten. As to this clone: What it recognizes is unknown.

The CDR3 sequence is 15 residues long. The V gene's germline CDR1 is MGHDK and CDR2 SYGVNS. The J segment lost 1 base and the V segment lost 0 bases, leaving 0 bases of the junction unmatched. A roughly 120-subject validation cohort, separate from the approximately 690-subject first cohort, supplied the donors. The sample consisted of PBMCs. This receptor was obtained from a woman younger than 35 in good health and CMV-seronegative. The J gene is TRBJ2-1, the V gene TRBV25-1, with 7 bases lining up with TRBD2. The CDR3: CASSEYGGSYNEQFF. The CDR3 coding sequence is TGTGCCAGCAGTGAATACGGGGGGTCCTACAATGAGCAGTTCTTC.